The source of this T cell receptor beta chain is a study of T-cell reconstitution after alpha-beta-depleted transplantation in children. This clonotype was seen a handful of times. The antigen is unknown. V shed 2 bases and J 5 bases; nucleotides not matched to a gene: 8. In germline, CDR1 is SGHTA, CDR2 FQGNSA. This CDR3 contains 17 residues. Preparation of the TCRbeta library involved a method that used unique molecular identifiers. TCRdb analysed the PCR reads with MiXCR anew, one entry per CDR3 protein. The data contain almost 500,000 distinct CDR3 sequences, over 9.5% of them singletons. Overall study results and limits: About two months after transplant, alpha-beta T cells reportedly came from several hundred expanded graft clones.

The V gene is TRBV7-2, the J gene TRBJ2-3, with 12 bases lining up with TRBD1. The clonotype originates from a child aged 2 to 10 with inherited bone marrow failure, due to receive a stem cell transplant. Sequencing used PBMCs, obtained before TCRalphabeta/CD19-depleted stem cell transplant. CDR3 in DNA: TGTGCCAGCAGCTTAATGCCGGGACAGGGGGCAGAAGATACGCAGTATTTT. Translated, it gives CASSLMPGQGAEDTQYF.